The 32 T cell receptor beta chains listed next were all sequenced from one sample in a study of blood T cell repertoires in COVID-19. Produced via immunoSEQ multiplex PCR; TCRdb's table is partial and in-frame only. The data show over 120,000 clones, 70% to 85% seen once. Sequencing input: peripheral blood. The receptors were sampled from a man aged 55 to 70 with active or convalescent COVID-19.

This chain joins TRBV6-5 and TRBJ1-5, with a weak D call TRBD1 (6 bases). This CDR3 region has 14 residues. V lost 5 bases and J lost 3, with 11 bases in between. The V gene's germline CDR1 is MNHEY and CDR2 SVGAGI. CDR3 bases: TGTGCCAGCAGTACGACAGGAGTCAATCAGCCCCAGCATTTT. It encodes CASSTTGVNQPQHF.

CDR3 sequence: CVAEVSGSTEAFF. The CDR3 DNA follows: TGTGTCGCTGAGGTTAGTGGTAGCACTGAAGCTTTCTTT. The V and J genes are TRBV6-5 and TRBJ1-1; no clear D gene. CDR3 length: 13 amino acids. The germline V gene has CDR1 MNHEY and CDR2 SVGAGI.

The chain links TRBV18 to TRBJ1-4; 7 positions match TRBD1. Germline-derived CDR1 and CDR2 are KGHSH and LQKENI. Trimming took 4 bases from V and 11 from J; bases not matched to a gene: 7. This CDR3 region has 13 residues. CDR3 bases: TGTGCCAGCTCACAGGGGGCTAACGAGAAACTGTTTTTT. Translation: CASSQGANEKLFF. The full variable domain, in which reference TRBV18 and TRBJ1-4 provide the parts outside the CDR3, is NAGVMQNPRHLVRRRGQEARLRCSPMKGHSHVYWYRQLPEEGLKFMVYLQKENIIDESGMPKERFSAEFPKEGPSILRIQQVVRGDSAAYFCASSQGANEKLFFGSGTQLSVL.

This chain links TRBV9 with TRBJ2-7; a weak D match, TRBD1 (5 bases). Germline-derived CDR1 and CDR2 are SGDLS and YYNGEE. The CDR3 has 15 residues. With 0 bases removed from V and 5 bases from J, the gap between germline ends came to 15 bases. DNA of the CDR3: TGTGCCAGCAGCGTAGAATGGCAGGGTTTCCACGAGCAGTACTTC. This encodes CASSVEWQGFHEQYF.

The chain couples TRBV10-3 to TRBJ2-7; D may be TRBD1 (6 bases). Germline values: CDR1 ENHRY, CDR2 SYGVKD. The CDR3 length is 14 residues. V was pared by 10 bases and J by 0 bases, with 16 bases between. The CDR3 spells CATHRDRTSYEQYF. CDR3 sequence (DNA): TGTGCCACCCACCGAGACAGGACCTCCTACGAGCAGTACTTC.

The rearrangement links TRBV7-9 to TRBJ1-6; TRBD1 might be the D (6 bases). Germline V CDR1 and CDR2: SEHNR, FQNEAQ (reference sequence). CDR3 length: 14 amino acids. Trimming took off 0 bases at V and 14 bases at J, with 14 bases between the two ends. Here the CDR3 DNA reads TGTGCCAGCAGCTTAGCGTGGGACATTAGAACCCTCCACTTT. As protein: CASSLAWDIRTLHF.

The chain is built from TRBV2 and TRBJ1-5, with TRBD1 as a possible D gene (6 bases). The ends were cut back, 6 bases at V and 0 bases at J, with 12 bases in the middle. Germline-derived CDR1 and CDR2 are SNHLY and FYNNEI. The CDR3 runs 15 residues. DNA of the CDR3: TGTGCCAGCAGCGCCGGGACATATAGCAATCAGCCCCAGCATTTT. Protein: CASSAGTYSNQPQHF.

The chain combines TRBV6-5 with TRBJ2-1; 11 nucleotides agree with TRBD2. Germline lookup yields CDR1 MNHEY and CDR2 SVGAGI. CDR3 length: 13 amino acids. With V trimmed by 11 bases and J by 7 bases, 7 bases remained unmatched. Here the CDR3 reads CASSGGSLNEQFF. The CDR3, as DNA: TGTGCCTCTAGCGGGGGGTCTCTTAATGAGCAGTTCTTC.

The chain links TRBV25-1 to TRBJ2-3; 9 nucleotides align to TRBD2. Germline CDR1 reads MGHDK; CDR2 reads SYGVNS. Germline trimming cut 4 bases from V and 4 bases from J; bases unmatched to any gene: 6. The CDR3 is 15 residues long. The CDR3 is CASSGPAGGPDTQYF. CDR3 sequence (DNA): TGTGCCAGCAGTGGTCCTGCGGGGGGGCCAGATACGCAGTATTTT.

The V and J genes are TRBV3-1 (or the pseudogene TRBV3-2) and TRBJ2-6, with D unresolved. In germline, CDR1 is LGHDT, CDR2 YNNKEL (reference sequence). This CDR3 spans 16 amino acids. V was trimmed by 4 bases and J by 0 bases, leaving 10 bases between them. Written as DNA, the CDR3 is TGTGCCAGCAGCCTCCCACCGGGCTCTGGGGCCAACGTCCTGACTTTC. It yields the protein CASSLPPGSGANVLTF.

The chain employs TRBV6-5 and TRBJ1-2; D gene unclear. Trimming stripped 6 bases from V and 4 bases from J, with 15 bases between. The CDR3 loop spans 14 amino acids. Per the germline V gene, CDR1 is MNHEY and CDR2 is SVGAGI. As DNA, the CDR3 is TGTGCCAGCAGCCCAATGGGGAGTCCCTATGGCTACACCTTC. It specifies CASSPMGSPYGYTF.

Notes on this clone: One end of the junction is discordant with germline, which a read error may explain. V gene TRBV7-7 combines with J gene TRBJ2-1; 9 bases line up with TRBD2. The CDR3 length is 14 residues. The germline gives CDR1 SSHAT, CDR2 FNYEAQ (reference sequence). The chain's CDR3 is CASSLSGGRNEQFF. In nucleotides, the CDR3 is TGTGCTAGCAGCCTTAGCGGGGGTCGCAATGAGCAGTTCTTC.

The rearrangement joins TRBV7-9 to TRBJ2-7; D not resolved. Germline V gives CDR1 SEHNR, CDR2 FQNEAQ (reference sequence). The CDR3 extends over 12 amino acids. V lost 2 bases, J lost 2 bases, and 4 bases lay in between. The CDR3 DNA is TGTGCCAGCAGCTTACTAACCTACGAGCAGTACTTC. It encodes CASSLLTYEQYF.

The rearrangement joins TRBV25-1 to TRBJ1-2; D is unclear. In germline, CDR1 is MGHDK, CDR2 SYGVNS. V shed 3 bases and J shed 3 bases, with 14 bases lying between them. This CDR3 comprises 15 residues. The CDR3 spells CASSDPGSVDYGYTF. In nucleotides, the CDR3 is TGTGCCAGCAGTGATCCGGGGTCGGTTGACTATGGCTACACCTTC.

The chain carries TRBV6-2 or TRBV6-3 and TRBJ1-5, with 10 bases matching TRBD1. J lost 5 bases, V lost 5 bases, and 3 bases had no gene match. Germline V gives CDR1 MNHEY, CDR2 SVGEGT. The CDR3 spans 14 residues. The CDR3 coding sequence is TGTGCCAGCAGTAAAGGGACAGGGGATCAGCCCCAGCATTTT. This encodes CASSKGTGDQPQHF.

This clone was seen only once. The V gene is TRBV12-3 or TRBV12-4, the J gene TRBJ2-1, with 8 bases fitting TRBD2. J was trimmed by 4 bases and V by 6 bases; bases with no gene match: 2. CDR3 length: 13 residues. DNA of the CDR3: TGTGCCAGCAGCCAGCGGGAGTACAATGAGCAGTTCTTC. This translates into CASSQREYNEQFF.

This chain links TRBV6-5 with TRBJ1-1; TRBD1 agrees at 9 bases. The junction had 14 bases not matched to a gene; V was cut back by 4 bases and J by 8 bases. This CDR3 is built from 16 residues. Germline V lookup: CDR1 MNHEY, CDR2 SVGAGI. CDR3 coding DNA: TGTGCCAGCAGTTTGCAAGAGGGACAGGGTCTGCCCGAAGCTTTCTTT. The encoded protein is CASSLQEGQGLPEAFF.

The chain couples TRBV5-5 to TRBJ2-2; TRBD1 matches 8 bases. CDR1 SGHKS and CDR2 YYEKEE come from the germline V gene (reference sequence). The junction had 7 bases not matched to a gene; V was cut back by 9 bases and J by 3 bases. The CDR3 loop spans 14 amino acids. Here the CDR3 reads CATTNRGYTGELFF. The CDR3 DNA sequence: TGTGCCACCACCAACAGGGGGTACACCGGGGAGCTGTTTTTT.

Only one count was recorded for this clone. The chain combines TRBV4-3 with TRBJ1-4; TRBD1 matches 7 bases. The CDR3 has 15 amino acids. Per the germline V gene, CDR1 is LGHNA and CDR2 is YSLEER. The V segment lost 4 bases and the J segment 5 bases; nucleotides outside the gene matches: 7. The CDR3 here is CASSPRDRANEKLFF. The CDR3 nucleotides are TGCGCCAGCAGCCCCCGGGACAGAGCAAATGAAAAACTGTTTTTT.

The chain links TRBV5-5 to TRBJ1-5, with 8 bases aligning to TRBD1. The germline CDR1 and CDR2 sequences are SGHKS and YYEKEE (reference sequence). V was pared by 4 bases and J by 3 bases, with 6 bases of the junction left unmatched. The CDR3 is 15 residues long. CDR3: CASSLLGQVNQPQHF. DNA of the CDR3: TGTGCCAGCAGCCTGCTGGGACAGGTCAATCAGCCCCAGCATTTT. The variable domain in full, with the rest retrieved from reference TRBV5-5 and TRBJ1-5, is DAGVTQSPTHLIKTRGQQVTLRCSPISGHKSVSWYQQVLGQGPQFIFQYYEKEERGRGNFPDRFSARQFPNYSSELNVNALLLGDSALYLCASSLLGQVNQPQHFGDGTRLSIL.

The chain is built from TRBV7-2 and TRBJ1-1; unclear D gene. Germline V gives CDR1 SGHTA, CDR2 FQGNSA. The CDR3 sequence is 12 residues long. The V end was cut by 5 bases, the J end by 6 bases, with 10 bases between. The CDR3 nucleotides are TGTGCCAGCAGCCTCGACTCTTCTGAAGCTTTCTTT. This codes for CASSLDSSEAFF.

The genes are TRBV7-2 and TRBJ2-3, with TRBD2 matching 11 bases. The V segment lost 4 bases and the J segment 3 bases; nucleotides outside the gene matches: 9. The CDR3 has 17 amino acids. Germline V gene data show CDR1 as SGHTA and CDR2 as FQGNSA. CDR3 coding DNA: TGTGCCAGCAGCTCTTCTCTGACTAGCGGGATAACAGATACGCAGTATTTT. It translates to CASSSSLTSGITDTQYF.

The chain recombines TRBV19 with TRBJ1-5; possible D gene TRBD1, 5 bases. Germline CDR1 and CDR2: LNHDA and SQIVND (reference sequence). The CDR3 sequence is 16 residues long. Trimming stripped 5 bases from V and 4 bases from J, with 18 bases between. The CDR3 DNA is TGTGCCAGTAGTGTGCGCGGGGGGGAAACTAATCAGCCCCAGCATTTT. Its translation: CASSVRGGETNQPQHF.

This rearrangement joins TRBV21-1 to TRBJ1-4; TRBD1 is the table's D call and was not checked against the DNA. TRBV21-1 is a pseudogene segment. The CDR3 is 15 amino acids. The CDR3 nucleotides read TGTGCCAGCCAGCCTAACAGGGGGCGCGAGGAAAAACTGTTTTTT. Residues: CASQPNRGREEKLFF.

The rearrangement uses TRBV27 and TRBJ2-2; the D gene is possibly TRBD2 (6 bases). V gave up 3 bases and J gave up 5 bases, with 16 bases separating them. Germline CDR1 is MNHEY and CDR2 is SMNVEV (reference sequence). This CDR3 has 16 residues. The CDR3 DNA reads as TGTGCCAGCAGTTTTGAGAGGCTAGCGAGGACCGGGGAGCTGTTTTTT. The encoded protein is CASSFERLARTGELFF.

This clone was detected only once. This rearrangement joins TRBV5-6 to TRBJ2-2; no clear D gene. The germline V gene has CDR1 SGHDT and CDR2 YYEEEE. V was trimmed by 3 bases and J by 8 bases, leaving 8 bases between them. The CDR3 runs to 12 residues. This CDR3 is CASSSPVGELFF. Written as DNA, the CDR3 is TGTGCCAGCAGCTCCCCAGTTGGGGAGCTGTTTTTT.

CDR3 sequence reads: CASSPYTRGRVDTEAFF. CDR3 coding DNA: TGTGCCAGCTCACCTTATACAAGGGGGCGGGTTGATACTGAAGCTTTCTTT. J is TRBJ1-1 and V is TRBV18; 7 bases are a match to TRBD1. This CDR3 spans 17 amino acids. V lost 3 bases and J lost 5; bases outside the gene matches: 15. The germline V gene encodes CDR1 KGHSH and CDR2 LQKENI.

The chain employs TRBV24-1 and TRBJ1-5; no definite D call. This CDR3 is 13 amino acids long. Germline CDR1 is KGHDR and CDR2 is SFDVKD. V gave up 3 bases and J gave up 4 bases, with 6 bases separating them. CDR3 residues: CATSDSRNQPQHF. The CDR3 nucleotides read TGTGCCACCAGTGATAGTAGAAATCAGCCCCAGCATTTT.

The chain couples TRBV2 to TRBJ2-3, with D perhaps TRBD2 (6 bases). V was pared by 11 bases and J by 2 bases, with 20 bases between. The germline V gene has CDR1 SNHLY and CDR2 FYNNEI. The CDR3 contains 15 residues. This CDR3 is CAGTPGLKYTDTQYF. The CDR3 DNA sequence: TGTGCCGGGACCCCGGGACTGAAATACACAGATACGCAGTATTTT.

The chain has TRBV7-2 and TRBJ1-2; weak D call: TRBD1 (5 bases). Germline lookup yields CDR1 SGHTA and CDR2 FQGNSA. The CDR3 length is 14 residues. V was shortened by 5 bases and J by 8 bases, with 18 bases between the two germline ends. The CDR3 bases are TGTGCCAGCAGCCCCCGCGGGACCCTTAGGGGCTACACCTTC. Its protein is CASSPRGTLRGYTF. The whole variable domain, remainder taken from reference TRBV7-2 and TRBJ1-2, is GAGVSQSPSNKVTEKGKDVELRCDPISGHTALYWYRQSLGQGLEFLIYFQGNSAPDKSGLPSDRFSAERTGGSVSTLTIQRTQQEDSAVYLCASSPRGTLRGYTFGSGTRLTVV.

This chain uses TRBV6-2 or TRBV6-3 with TRBJ2-6, with a tentative D call TRBD1 (6 bases). Germline V lookup: CDR1 MNHEY, CDR2 SVGEGT. The CDR3 loop spans 18 amino acids. V dropped 6 bases and J dropped 2 bases, with 20 bases sitting between them. As DNA, the CDR3 is TGTGCCAGCAGCCGCCGGGACGGGAAGGGGGCTGGGGCCAACGTCCTGACTTTC. As protein: CASSRRDGKGAGANVLTF.

The rearrangement links TRBV30 to TRBJ2-5; no clear D. Germline CDR1 reads GTSNPN; CDR2 reads SVGIG (reference sequence). The V gene lost 3 bases and the J gene lost 1 base, with 9 bases spanning the gap. There are 13 residues in the CDR3. In nucleotides, the CDR3 is TGTGCCTGGAGCCGTGGCACCCAAGAGACCCAGTACTTC. Its protein product is CAWSRGTQETQYF. The full variable domain, with the rest looked up from reference TRBV30 and TRBJ2-5, is SQTIHQWPATLVQPVGSPLSLECTVEGTSNPNLYWYRQAAGRGLQLLFYSVGIGQISSEVPQNLSASRPQDRQFILSSKKLLLSDSGFYLCAWSRGTQETQYFGPGTRLLVL.